The clone carrying this T cell receptor (beta chain) occurred many times. The antigen is unknown. CDR3 length: 11 residues. Germline CDR1 reads GTSNPN; CDR2 reads SVGIG (reference sequence). V shed 1 base and J shed 8 bases, with 6 bases lying between them. The data originate from a study of T cells after yellow fever vaccination. Study-level results: A limited proportion of clonotypes was detected within both the CD4 and CD8 compartments. Detected again after the booster were most primary-vaccination clones, at 95% to 98% CD4 and about 90% CD8. A faster peak, day 5 versus 15, was reached by the weaker secondary response.

By 5'RACE template switching, TCR cDNA was produced, with a universal primer site and UMIs added in the process. In TCRdb, the 5' RACE reads were re-called with MiXCR into one record per CDR3 protein. The sample has 250,000 to 400,000 distinct CDR3 sequences, 4% to 5.5% seen once; the top ten hold approximately 20%. The sequencing here drew on PBMCs, taken 15 days after the yellow fever booster vaccination. The chain employs TRBV30 and TRBJ2-1, with D unclear. This clonotype originated in a man aged 18 to 30 who received the YFV17D yellow fever vaccine. The CDR3 is CAWSEIDEQFF. In nucleotides, the CDR3 is TGTGCCTGGAGTGAAATCGATGAGCAGTTCTTC.